The rows below give T cell receptor beta chains drawn from one sample of a study of T-cell reconstitution after alpha-beta-depleted transplantation in children. TCRdb reprocessed the PCR reads via MiXCR and lists one record per CDR3 protein. The sample records under 450,000 distinct CDR3 sequences, 16% being singletons. The material was PBMCs, mostly from graft donor cells, obtained 360 days after TCRalphabeta/CD19-depleted stem cell transplant. The receptors derive from a boy younger than two who had a stem cell transplant for Wiskott-Aldrich syndrome, so the T cells may come from the graft donor. The CDR3 runs from the conserved cysteine through the conserved F or W. Each record gives: V gene, J gene, clone size, D gene, CDR3 DNA, CDR3 protein. A D gene is named only where the DNA matches it firmly. Clone sizes are given selectively: once, few, many, or a class where the clone is expanded.

v_gene: TRBV5-1
j_gene: TRBJ1-1
abundance: -
d_gene: TRBD1
CDR3nt: TGCGCCAGCAGCTTGGGTCCGGGACAGCTTAACACTGAAGCTTTCTTT
CDR3aa: CASSLGPGQLNTEAFF

v_gene: TRBV6-5
j_gene: TRBJ2-5
abundance: -
d_gene: -
CDR3nt: TGTGCCAGCAGTTACTTGGGGACCCAAGAGACCCAGTACTTC
CDR3aa: CASSYLGTQETQYF

v_gene: TRBV6-1
j_gene: TRBJ2-2
abundance: -
d_gene: -
CDR3nt: TGTGCCAGCAGCCGAACCACTGACAGCCTCACCGGGGAGCTGTTTTTT
CDR3aa: CASSRTTDSLTGELFF

v_gene: TRBV29-1
j_gene: TRBJ2-6
abundance: few
d_gene: -
CDR3nt: TGCAGCGGATACCACTCAGGGCAAAACGTCCTGACTTTC
CDR3aa: CSGYHSGQNVLTF

v_gene: TRBV5-5
j_gene: TRBJ2-1
abundance: -
d_gene: -
CDR3nt: TGTGCCAGCACCGCGGGACGGGGCTCCTACAATGAGCAGTTCTTC
CDR3aa: CASTAGRGSYNEQFF

v_gene: TRBV3-1
j_gene: TRBJ2-7
abundance: few
d_gene: -
CDR3nt: TGTGCCAGCAGCCAAGGAGGCGGGGGCCCACTATTC
CDR3aa: CASSQGGGGPLF

v_gene: TRBV7-8
j_gene: TRBJ2-5
abundance: few
d_gene: -
CDR3nt: TGTGCCAGCAGCTTATCAGGGGAAGAGACCCAGTACTTC
CDR3aa: CASSLSGEETQYF

v_gene: TRBV12-3/TRBV12-4
j_gene: TRBJ2-7
abundance: -
d_gene: -
CDR3nt: TGTGCCAGCACCAAGAAGTTGGGTTCCTACGAGCAGTACTTC
CDR3aa: CASTKKLGSYEQYF

v_gene: TRBV4-1
j_gene: TRBJ2-4
abundance: -
d_gene: -
CDR3nt: TGCGCCAGCAGCCAAGATCAGGGTATCCGCGCAGGGACCAAAAACATTCAGTACTTC
CDR3aa: CASSQDQGIRAGTKNIQYF

v_gene: TRBV11-3
j_gene: TRBJ2-2
abundance: -
d_gene: -
CDR3nt: TGTGCCAGCTCTCCAGTGACCGGGGAGCTGTTTTTT
CDR3aa: CASSPVTGELFF

v_gene: TRBV7-7
j_gene: TRBJ2-3
abundance: few
d_gene: -
CDR3nt: TGTGCCAGCAGCTCTGGACAAGCCACAGATACGCAGTATTTT
CDR3aa: CASSSGQATDTQYF

v_gene: TRBV3-1
j_gene: TRBJ2-5
abundance: -
d_gene: -
CDR3nt: TGTGCCAGCAGCCAAAGGCTAGTTTCTCGGCCGACCCAGTACTTC
CDR3aa: CASSQRLVSRPTQYF

v_gene: TRBV4-1
j_gene: TRBJ2-6
abundance: -
d_gene: -
CDR3nt: TGCGCCAGCAGCCAAGTTTTTTCAGGCCCTGGGGCCAACGTCCTGACTTTC
CDR3aa: CASSQVFSGPGANVLTF

v_gene: TRBV7-8
j_gene: TRBJ1-6
abundance: -
d_gene: TRBD1
CDR3nt: TGTGCCAGCAGCTTCAGGGGGCGCGGAAGTTCACCCCTCCACTTT
CDR3aa: CASSFRGRGSSPLHF

v_gene: TRBV2
j_gene: TRBJ2-1
abundance: few
d_gene: TRBD1
CDR3nt: TGTGCCAGCAAGGACAGGTCCTACAATGAGCAGTTCTTC
CDR3aa: CASKDRSYNEQFF

v_gene: TRBV20-1
j_gene: TRBJ2-1
abundance: -
d_gene: -
CDR3nt: TGCAGTGCTAGAGATAGTAAGACCATTCTAGGCTACAATGAGCAGTTCTTC
CDR3aa: CSARDSKTILGYNEQFF

v_gene: TRBV20-1
j_gene: TRBJ2-1
abundance: many
d_gene: -
CDR3nt: TGCAGTGCTACCCCCTTTGGGCGGCTCTCCTACAATGAGCAGTTCTTC
CDR3aa: CSATPFGRLSYNEQFF